The rows below give T cell receptor beta chains drawn from one sample of a study of Ad26.COV2.S vaccination and SARS-CoV-2 variants. Libraries were prepared by immunoSEQ multiplex PCR; TCRdb keeps only in-frame clonotypes and omits some of them. The table shows hundreds of thousands of clones, with roughly 91% occurring only once. The sequenced sample was peripheral blood, obtained in a trial of Ad26.COV2.S vaccine versus placebo. The receptors come from a person aged 18-60 years who received the Ad26.COV2.S COVID-19 vaccine or a placebo. The CDR3 runs from the conserved cysteine through the conserved F or W. The D gene is left open where the match is weak. Part of the rows lack a size; the others show once, few, many or a class for expanded clones.

v_gene	abundance	j_gene	d_gene	CDR3aa	CDR3nt
TRBV6-5	few	TRBJ2-7	.	CASSSKSGVGEQYF	TGTGCCAGCAGTTCTAAATCGGGGGTGGGTGAGCAGTACTTC
TRBV9	once	TRBJ2-3	.	CASSVVAASTDTQYF	TGTGCCAGCAGCGTAGTGGCCGCAAGCACAGATACGCAGTATTTT
TRBV5-1	.	TRBJ1-4	.	CASTAEPTNEKLFF	TGCGCCAGCACGGCAGAACCAACTAATGAAAAACTGTTTTTT
TRBV6-1	.	TRBJ1-5	.	CASGDSSNQPQHF	TGTGCCAGCGGTGACAGTAGCAATCAGCCCCAGCATTTT
TRBV12-3/TRBV12-4	once	TRBJ1-5	.	CASRTSDQPRHF	TGTGCCAGCAGGACGTCGGATCAGCCCCGGCATTTT
TRBV6-2/TRBV6-3	.	TRBJ1-5	TRBD1	CASSLTGGPGSQHF	TGTGCCAGCAGTTTGACAGGGGGCCCGGGGTCCCAGCATTTT
TRBV9	.	TRBJ1-6	.	CASNPGLSSYNSPLHF	TGTGCCAGCAACCCGGGATTGAGCTCCTATAATTCACCCCTCCACTTT
TRBV10-3	.	TRBJ1-1	.	CAISETGEATEAFF	TGTGCCATCAGTGAGACTGGAGAAGCGACTGAAGCTTTCTTT
TRBV2	.	TRBJ1-6	TRBD1	CASSSGTGGSPLHF	TGTGCCAGCAGCTCCGGGACAGGGGGATCACCCCTCCACTTT
TRBV11-2	once	TRBJ1-1	.	CASSSPGTFEAFF	TGTGCCAGCAGCTCCCCCGGAACGTTTGAAGCTTTCTTT
TRBV6-5	.	TRBJ1-2	.	CASSYSQGAGYGYTF	TGTGCCAGCAGTTACTCCCAGGGTGCGGGGTATGGCTACACCTTC
TRBV4-3	.	TRBJ2-7	TRBD1	CASSQPGQAIYEQYF	TGCGCCAGCAGCCAGCCGGGACAGGCGATCTACGAGCAGTACTTC
TRBV4-1	once	TRBJ2-7	.	CASSQPGASSYEQYF	TGCGCCAGCAGCCAACCAGGCGCCAGCTCCTACGAGCAGTACTTC
TRBV7-9	.	TRBJ2-2	.	CASSSRFEQGNTGELFF	TGTGCCAGCAGCTCACGGTTTGAACAAGGGAACACCGGGGAGCTGTTTTTT
TRBV30	.	TRBJ1-1	.	CAWSGQPEAFF	TGTGCCTGGAGTGGTCAGCCTGAAGCTTTCTTT
TRBV30	.	TRBJ1-3	.	CAWNPGGNTIYF	TGTGCCTGGAATCCAGGTGGAAACACCATATATTTT
TRBV20-1	.	TRBJ1-1	TRBD1	CSASWDREAFF	TGCAGTGCTAGCTGGGACAGGGAAGCTTTCTTT